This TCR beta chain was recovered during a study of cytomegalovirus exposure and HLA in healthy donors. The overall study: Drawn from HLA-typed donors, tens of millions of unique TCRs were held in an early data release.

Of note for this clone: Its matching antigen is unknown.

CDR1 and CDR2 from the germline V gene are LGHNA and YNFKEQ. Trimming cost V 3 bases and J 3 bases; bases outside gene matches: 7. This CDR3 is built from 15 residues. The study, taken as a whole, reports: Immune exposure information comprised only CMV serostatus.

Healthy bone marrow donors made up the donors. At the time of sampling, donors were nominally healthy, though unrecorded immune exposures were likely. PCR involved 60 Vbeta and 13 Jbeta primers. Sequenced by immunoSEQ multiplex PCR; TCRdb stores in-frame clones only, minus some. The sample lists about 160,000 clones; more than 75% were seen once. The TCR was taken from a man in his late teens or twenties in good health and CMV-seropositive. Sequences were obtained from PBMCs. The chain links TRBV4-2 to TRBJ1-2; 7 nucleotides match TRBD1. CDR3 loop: CASSQGTARYYGYTF. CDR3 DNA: TGTGCCAGCAGCCAGGGGACAGCCCGATACTATGGCTACACCTTC.